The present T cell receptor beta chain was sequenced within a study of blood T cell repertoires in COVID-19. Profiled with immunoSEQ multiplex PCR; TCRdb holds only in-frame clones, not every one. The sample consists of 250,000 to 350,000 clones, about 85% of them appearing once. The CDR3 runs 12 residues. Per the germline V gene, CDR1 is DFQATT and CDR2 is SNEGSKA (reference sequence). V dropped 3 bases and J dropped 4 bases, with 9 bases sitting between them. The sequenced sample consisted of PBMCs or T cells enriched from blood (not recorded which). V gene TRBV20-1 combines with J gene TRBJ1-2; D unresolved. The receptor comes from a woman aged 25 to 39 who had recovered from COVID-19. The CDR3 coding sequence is TGCAGTGCTAGTGTCACTGGCTATGGCTACACCTTC. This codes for CSASVTGYGYTF.